This T cell receptor beta chain was sequenced for a study of shared clonotypes between healthy human individuals. In replicate PCRs of sorted subsets, about 220 ng DNA, about 30,000 T cell genomes, was used. TCRdb's table, derived via immunoSEQ multiplex PCR, lists solely in-frame clones and lacks some. The sample yields about 980,000 clones, over 60% seen once. Germline CDR1 is MNHNY and CDR2 is SVGAGI (reference sequence). The CDR3 length is 14 residues. V lost 6 bases, J lost 4 bases, and 16 bases lay in between. The TCR was taken from a man aged 18 to 30 in good health. The genes are TRBV6-6 and TRBJ2-7; no reliable D call. Sample: memory CD4+ T cells sorted from blood. Documented subset: CD45RA-negative fraction. CDR3 nucleotide sequence: TGTGCCAGCAGACCGGGCGTACAATCGTACGAGCAGTACTTC. Its translation: CASRPGVQSYEQYF.